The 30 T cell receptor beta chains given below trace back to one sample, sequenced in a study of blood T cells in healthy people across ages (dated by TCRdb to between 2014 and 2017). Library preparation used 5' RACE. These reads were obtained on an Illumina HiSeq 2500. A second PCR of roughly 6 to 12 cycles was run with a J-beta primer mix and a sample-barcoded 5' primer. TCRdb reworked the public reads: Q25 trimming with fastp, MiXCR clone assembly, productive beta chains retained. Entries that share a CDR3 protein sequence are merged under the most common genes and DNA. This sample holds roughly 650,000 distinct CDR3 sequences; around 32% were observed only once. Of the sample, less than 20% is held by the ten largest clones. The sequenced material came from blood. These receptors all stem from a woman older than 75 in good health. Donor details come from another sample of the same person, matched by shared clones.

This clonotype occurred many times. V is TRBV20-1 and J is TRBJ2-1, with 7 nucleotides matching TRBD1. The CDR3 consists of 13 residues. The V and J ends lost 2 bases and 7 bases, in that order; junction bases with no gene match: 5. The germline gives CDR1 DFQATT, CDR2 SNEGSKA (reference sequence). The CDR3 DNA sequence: TGCAGTGCTAGATCAGGGGGAGTGAATGAGCAGTTCTTC. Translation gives CSARSGGVNEQFF.

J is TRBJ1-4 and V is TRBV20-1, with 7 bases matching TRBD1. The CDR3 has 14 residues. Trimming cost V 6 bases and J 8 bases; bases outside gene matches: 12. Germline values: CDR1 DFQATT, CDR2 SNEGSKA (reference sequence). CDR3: CSAPTGWFNEKLFF. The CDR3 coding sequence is TGCAGTGCGCCGACAGGGTGGTTTAACGAAAAACTGTTTTTT.

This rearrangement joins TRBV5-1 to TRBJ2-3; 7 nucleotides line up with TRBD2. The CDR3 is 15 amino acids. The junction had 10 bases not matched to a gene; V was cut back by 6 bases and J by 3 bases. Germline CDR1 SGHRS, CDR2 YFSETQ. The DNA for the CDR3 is TGCGCCAGCACAGCGCGGGAGTTTAGTACAGATACGCAGTATTTT. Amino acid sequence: CASTAREFSTDTQYF.

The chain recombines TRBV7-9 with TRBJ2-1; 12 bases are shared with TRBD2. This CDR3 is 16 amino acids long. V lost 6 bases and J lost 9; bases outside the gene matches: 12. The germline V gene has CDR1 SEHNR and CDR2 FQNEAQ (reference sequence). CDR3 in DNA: TGTGCCAGCAGATCTCAACTAGCGGGGGGAAGGAGTGAGCAGTTCTTC. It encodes CASRSQLAGGRSEQFF.

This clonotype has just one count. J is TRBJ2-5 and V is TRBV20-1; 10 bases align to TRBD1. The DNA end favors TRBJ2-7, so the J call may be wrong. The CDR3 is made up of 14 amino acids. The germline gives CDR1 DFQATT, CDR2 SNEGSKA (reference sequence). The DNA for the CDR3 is TGCAGTGCGAGACCGGGACAGGGGATACACGAGCAGTACTTC. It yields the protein CSARPGQGIHEQYF.

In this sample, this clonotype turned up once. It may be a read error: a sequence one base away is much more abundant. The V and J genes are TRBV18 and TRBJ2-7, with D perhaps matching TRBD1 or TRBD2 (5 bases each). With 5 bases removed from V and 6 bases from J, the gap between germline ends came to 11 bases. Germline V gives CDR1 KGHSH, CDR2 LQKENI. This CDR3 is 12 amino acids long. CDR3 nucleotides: TGTGCCAGCTCAACGGGACGGGGCGAGCAGTACTTC. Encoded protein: CASSTGRGEQYF.

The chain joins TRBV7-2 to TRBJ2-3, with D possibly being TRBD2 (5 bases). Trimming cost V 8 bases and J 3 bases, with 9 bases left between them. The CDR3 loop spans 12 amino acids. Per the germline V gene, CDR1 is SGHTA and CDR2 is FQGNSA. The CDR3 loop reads CASGPGTDTQYF. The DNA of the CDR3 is TGTGCCAGCGGCCCGGGAACAGATACGCAGTATTTT.

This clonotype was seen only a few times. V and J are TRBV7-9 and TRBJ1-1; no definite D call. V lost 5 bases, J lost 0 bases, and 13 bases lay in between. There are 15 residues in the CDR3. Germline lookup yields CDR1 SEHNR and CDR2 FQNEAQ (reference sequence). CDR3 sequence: CASSPRGSVNTEAFF. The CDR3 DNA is TGTGCCAGCAGCCCCAGAGGTTCTGTGAACACTGAAGCTTTCTTT.

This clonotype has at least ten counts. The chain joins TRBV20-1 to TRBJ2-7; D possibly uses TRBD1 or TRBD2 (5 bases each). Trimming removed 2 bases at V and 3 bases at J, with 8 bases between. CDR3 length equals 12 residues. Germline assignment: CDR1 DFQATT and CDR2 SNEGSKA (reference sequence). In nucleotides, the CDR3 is TGCAGTGCTAGACAGGGACGCTACGAGCAGTACTTC. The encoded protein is CSARQGRYEQYF.

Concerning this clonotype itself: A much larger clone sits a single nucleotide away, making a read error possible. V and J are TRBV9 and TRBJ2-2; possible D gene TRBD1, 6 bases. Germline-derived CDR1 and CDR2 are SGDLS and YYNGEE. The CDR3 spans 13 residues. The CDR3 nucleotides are TGTGCCAGCAGCGTAGATCCTGCAGGGGAGCGGTTTTTT. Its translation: CASSVDPAGERFF.

CDR3 in DNA: TGCAGTGCTAGTCCAGACAGGTACAATGAGCAGTTCTTC. Translated, it gives CSASPDRYNEQFF. The genes are TRBV20-1 and TRBJ2-1; possible D gene TRBD1, 6 bases. V was cut by 3 bases and J by 4 bases, with 10 bases left in between. Germline lookup yields CDR1 DFQATT and CDR2 SNEGSKA (reference sequence). The CDR3 runs 13 residues.

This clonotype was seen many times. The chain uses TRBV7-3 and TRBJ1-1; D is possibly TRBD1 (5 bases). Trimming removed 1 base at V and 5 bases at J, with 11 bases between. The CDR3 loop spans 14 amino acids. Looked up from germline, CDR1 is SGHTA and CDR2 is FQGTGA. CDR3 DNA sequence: TGTGCCAGCAGCTTAAGCACCCAGGGAACTGAAGCTTTCTTT. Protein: CASSLSTQGTEAFF.

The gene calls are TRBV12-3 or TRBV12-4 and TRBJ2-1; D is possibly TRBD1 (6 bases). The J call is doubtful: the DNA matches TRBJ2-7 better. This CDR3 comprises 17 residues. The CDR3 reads CASSLRTVTSSYNEQYF. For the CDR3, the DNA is TGTGCCAGTAGTCTACGGACAGTAACCAGCTCCTACAATGAGCAGTACTTC.

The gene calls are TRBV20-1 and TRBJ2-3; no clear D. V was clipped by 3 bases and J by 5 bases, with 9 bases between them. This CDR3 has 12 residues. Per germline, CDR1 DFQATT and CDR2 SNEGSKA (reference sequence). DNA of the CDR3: TGCAGTGCTAGCAGTGCCAAAGATACGCAGTATTTT. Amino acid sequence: CSASSAKDTQYF.

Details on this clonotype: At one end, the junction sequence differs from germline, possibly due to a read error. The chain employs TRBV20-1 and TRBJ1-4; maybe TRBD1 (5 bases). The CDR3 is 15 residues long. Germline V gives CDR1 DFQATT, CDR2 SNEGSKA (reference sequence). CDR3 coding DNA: TGCAGTGCTAGCCAAGACAGTGCAACTAATGAAAAACGGTTTTTT. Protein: CSASQDSATNEKRFF.

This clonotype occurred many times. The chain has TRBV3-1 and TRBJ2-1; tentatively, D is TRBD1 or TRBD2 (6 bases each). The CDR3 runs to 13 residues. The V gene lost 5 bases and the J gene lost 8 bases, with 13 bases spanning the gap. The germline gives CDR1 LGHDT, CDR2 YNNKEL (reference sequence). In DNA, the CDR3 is TGTGCCAGCAGCTTCAAGGGGGACTATGAGCAGTTCTTC. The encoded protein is CASSFKGDYEQFF.

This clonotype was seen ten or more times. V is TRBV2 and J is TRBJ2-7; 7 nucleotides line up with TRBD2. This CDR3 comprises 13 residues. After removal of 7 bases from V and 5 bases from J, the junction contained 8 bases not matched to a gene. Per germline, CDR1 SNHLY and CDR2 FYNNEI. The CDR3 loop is CASNSLGGNEQYF. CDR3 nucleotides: TGTGCCAGCAATTCCCTGGGGGGGAACGAGCAGTACTTC. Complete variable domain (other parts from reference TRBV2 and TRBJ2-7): EPEVTQTPSHQVTQMGQEVILRCVPISNHLYFYWYRQILGQKVEFLVSFYNNEISEKSEIFDDQFSVERPDGSNFTLKIRSTKLEDSAMYFCASNSLGGNEQYFGPGTRLTVT.

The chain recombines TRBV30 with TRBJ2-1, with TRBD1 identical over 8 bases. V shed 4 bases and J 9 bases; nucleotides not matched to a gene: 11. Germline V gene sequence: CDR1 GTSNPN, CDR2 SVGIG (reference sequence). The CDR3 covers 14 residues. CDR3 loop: CAWTGAGGIGEQFF. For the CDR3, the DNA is TGTGCCTGGACTGGGGCAGGGGGCATTGGTGAGCAGTTCTTC.

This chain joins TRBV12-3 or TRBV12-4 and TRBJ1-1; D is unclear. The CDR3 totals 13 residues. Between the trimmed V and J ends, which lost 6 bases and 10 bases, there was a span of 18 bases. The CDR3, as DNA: TGTGCCAGCAGATACGCCGGGCCCCGCCGAGCTTTCTTT. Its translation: CASRYAGPRRAFF.

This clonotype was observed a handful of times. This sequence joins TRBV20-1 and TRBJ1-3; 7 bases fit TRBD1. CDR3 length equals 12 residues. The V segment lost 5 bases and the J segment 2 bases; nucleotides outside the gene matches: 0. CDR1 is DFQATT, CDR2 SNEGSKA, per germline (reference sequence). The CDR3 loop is CSAQGAGNTIYF. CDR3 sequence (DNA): TGCAGTGCTCAGGGGGCTGGAAACACCATATATTTT.

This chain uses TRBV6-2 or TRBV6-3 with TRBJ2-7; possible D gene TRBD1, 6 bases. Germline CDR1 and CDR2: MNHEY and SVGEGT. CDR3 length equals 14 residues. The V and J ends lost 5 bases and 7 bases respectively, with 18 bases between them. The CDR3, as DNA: TGTGCCAGCAGTCGAGGGGACACTCGCCATGAGCAGTACTTC. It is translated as CASSRGDTRHEQYF.

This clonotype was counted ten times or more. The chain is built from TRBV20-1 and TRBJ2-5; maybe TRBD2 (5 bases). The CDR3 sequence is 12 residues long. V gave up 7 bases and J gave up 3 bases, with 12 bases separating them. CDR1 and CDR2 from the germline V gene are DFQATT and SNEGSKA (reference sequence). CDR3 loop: CSGGAHEETQYF. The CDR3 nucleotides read TGCAGTGGGGGAGCCCACGAAGAGACCCAGTACTTC.

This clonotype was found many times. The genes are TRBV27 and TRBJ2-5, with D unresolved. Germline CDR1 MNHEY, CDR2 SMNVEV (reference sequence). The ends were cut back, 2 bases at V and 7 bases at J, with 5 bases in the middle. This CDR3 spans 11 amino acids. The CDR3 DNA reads TGTGCCAGCAGTTTACTCGGGACCCAGTACTTC. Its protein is CASSLLGTQYF.

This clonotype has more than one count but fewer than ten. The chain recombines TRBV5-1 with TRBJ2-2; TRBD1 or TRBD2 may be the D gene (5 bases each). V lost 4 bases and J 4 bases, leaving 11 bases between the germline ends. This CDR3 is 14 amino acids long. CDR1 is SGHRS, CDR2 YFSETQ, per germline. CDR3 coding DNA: TGCGCCAGCAGCACCTCGGGGACCACCGGGGAGCTGTTTTTT. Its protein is CASSTSGTTGELFF.

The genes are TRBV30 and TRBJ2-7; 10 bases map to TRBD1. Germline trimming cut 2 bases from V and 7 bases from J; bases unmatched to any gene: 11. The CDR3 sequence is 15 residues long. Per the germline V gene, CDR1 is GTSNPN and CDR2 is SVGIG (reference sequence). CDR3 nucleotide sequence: TGTGCCTGGAGTAAAGGGGGGACAGGGGTTTGGGAGCAGTACTTC. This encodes CAWSKGGTGVWEQYF.

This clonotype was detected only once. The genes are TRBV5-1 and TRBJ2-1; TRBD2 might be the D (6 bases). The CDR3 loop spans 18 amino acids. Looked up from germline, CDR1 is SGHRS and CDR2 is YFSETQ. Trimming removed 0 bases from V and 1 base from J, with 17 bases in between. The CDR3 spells CASSLAVGQRESYNEQFF. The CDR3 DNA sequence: TGCGCCAGCAGCTTGGCCGTCGGGCAACGGGAGTCCTACAATGAGCAGTTCTTC.

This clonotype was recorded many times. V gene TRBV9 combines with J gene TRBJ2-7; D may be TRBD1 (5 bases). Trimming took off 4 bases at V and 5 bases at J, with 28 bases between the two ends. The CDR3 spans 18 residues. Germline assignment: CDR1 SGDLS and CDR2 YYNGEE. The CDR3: CASSSGSRVPLTDHEQYF. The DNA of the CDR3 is TGTGCCAGCAGCTCCGGTTCCAGGGTGCCTCTAACCGACCACGAGCAGTACTTC.

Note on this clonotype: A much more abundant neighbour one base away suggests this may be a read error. The CDR3 sequence: CAWNRAANYDYTF. DNA of the CDR3: TGTGCCTGGAACCGGGCAGCTAACTATGACTACACCTTC. The chain has TRBV30 and TRBJ1-2; D uncertain. CDR3 length: 13 residues. Looked up from germline, CDR1 is GTSNPN and CDR2 is SVGIG (reference sequence).

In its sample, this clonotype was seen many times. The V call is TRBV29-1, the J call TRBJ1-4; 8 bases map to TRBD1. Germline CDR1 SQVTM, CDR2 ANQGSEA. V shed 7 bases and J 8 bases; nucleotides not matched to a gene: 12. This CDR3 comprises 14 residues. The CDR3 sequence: CSATRQGLEEKLFF. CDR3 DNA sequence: TGCAGCGCAACCCGACAGGGGCTAGAGGAAAAACTGTTTTTT. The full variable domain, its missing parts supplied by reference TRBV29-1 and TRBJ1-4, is SAVISQKPSRDICQRGTSLTIQCQVDSQVTMMFWYRQQPGQSLTLIATANQGSEATYESGFVIDKFPISRPNLTFSTLTVSNMSPEDSSIYLCSATRQGLEEKLFFGSGTQLSVL.

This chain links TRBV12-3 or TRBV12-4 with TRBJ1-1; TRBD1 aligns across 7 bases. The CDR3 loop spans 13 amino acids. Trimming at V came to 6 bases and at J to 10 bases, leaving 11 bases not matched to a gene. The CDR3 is CASRGTVMSGAFF. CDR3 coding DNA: TGTGCCAGCAGGGGGACAGTAATGAGTGGAGCTTTCTTT.